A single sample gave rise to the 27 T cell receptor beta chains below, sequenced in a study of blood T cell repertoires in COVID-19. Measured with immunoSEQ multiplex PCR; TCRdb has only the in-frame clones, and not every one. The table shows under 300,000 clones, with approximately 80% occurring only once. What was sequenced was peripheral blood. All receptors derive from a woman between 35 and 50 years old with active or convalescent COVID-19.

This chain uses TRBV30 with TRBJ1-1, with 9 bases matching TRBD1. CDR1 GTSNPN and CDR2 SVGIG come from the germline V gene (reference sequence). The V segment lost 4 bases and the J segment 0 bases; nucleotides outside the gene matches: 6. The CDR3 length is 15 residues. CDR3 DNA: TGTGCCTGGACCGGGACAGGGTCTTTGAACACTGAAGCTTTCTTT. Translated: CAWTGTGSLNTEAFF.

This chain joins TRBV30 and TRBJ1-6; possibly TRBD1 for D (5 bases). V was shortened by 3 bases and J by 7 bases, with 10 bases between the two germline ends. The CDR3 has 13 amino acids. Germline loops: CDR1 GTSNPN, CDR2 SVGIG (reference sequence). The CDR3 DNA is TGTGCCTGGAGGCCAGGGATGAATTCACCCCTCCACTTT. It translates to CAWRPGMNSPLHF.

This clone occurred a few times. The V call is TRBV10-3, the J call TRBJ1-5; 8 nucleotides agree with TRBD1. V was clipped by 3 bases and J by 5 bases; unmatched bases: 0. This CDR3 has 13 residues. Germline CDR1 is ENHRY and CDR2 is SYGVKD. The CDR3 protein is CAISEQGDQPQHF. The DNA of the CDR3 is TGTGCCATCAGTGAACAGGGGGATCAGCCCCAGCATTTT.

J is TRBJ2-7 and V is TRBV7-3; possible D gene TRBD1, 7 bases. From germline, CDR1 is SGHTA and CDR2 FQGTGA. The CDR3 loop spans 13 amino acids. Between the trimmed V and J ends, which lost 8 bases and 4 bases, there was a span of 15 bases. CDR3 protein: CASGGGAGYEQYF. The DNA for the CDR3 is TGTGCCAGCGGAGGGGGCGCGGGGTACGAGCAGTACTTC.

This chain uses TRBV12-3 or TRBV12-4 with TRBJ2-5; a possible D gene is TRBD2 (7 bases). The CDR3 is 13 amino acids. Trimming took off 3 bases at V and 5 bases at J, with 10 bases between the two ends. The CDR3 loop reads CASSFGGAETQYF. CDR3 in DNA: TGTGCCAGCAGTTTTGGGGGGGCTGAGACCCAGTACTTC.

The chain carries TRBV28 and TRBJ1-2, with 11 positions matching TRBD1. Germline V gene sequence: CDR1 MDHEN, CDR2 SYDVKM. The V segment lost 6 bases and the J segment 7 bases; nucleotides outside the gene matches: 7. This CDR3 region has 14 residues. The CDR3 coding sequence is TGTGCCAGCAGGTCGGGACAGGGGGTGATTGGCTACACCTTC. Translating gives CASRSGQGVIGYTF.

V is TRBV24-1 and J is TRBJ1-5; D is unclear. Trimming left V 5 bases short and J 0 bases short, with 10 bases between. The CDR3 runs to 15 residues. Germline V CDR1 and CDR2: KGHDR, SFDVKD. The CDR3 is CATSGGSFSNQPQHF. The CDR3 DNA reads TGTGCCACCAGTGGTGGCAGTTTTAGCAATCAGCCCCAGCATTTT.

The CDR3 bases are TGTGCCAGTAGGGACAGGGTGGCAACTAATGAAAAACTGTTTTTT. Its protein product is CASRDRVATNEKLFF. V is TRBV19 and J is TRBJ1-4; 8 bases agree with TRBD1. CDR1 is LNHDA, CDR2 SQIVND, per germline (reference sequence). Trimming removed 6 bases from V and 0 bases from J; junction bases left unmatched: 3. This CDR3 comprises 15 residues. The whole variable domain, filled in from reference TRBV19 and TRBJ1-4, reads DGGITQSPKYLFRKEGQNVTLSCEQNLNHDAMYWYRQDPGQGLRLIYYSQIVNDFQKGDIAEGYSVSREKKESFPLTVTSAQKNPTAFYLCASRDRVATNEKLFFGSGTQLSVL.

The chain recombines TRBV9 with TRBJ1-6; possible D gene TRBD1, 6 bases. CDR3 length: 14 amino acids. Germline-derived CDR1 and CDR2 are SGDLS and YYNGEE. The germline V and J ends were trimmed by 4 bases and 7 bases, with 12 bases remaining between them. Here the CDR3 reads CASSRYTGNSPLHF. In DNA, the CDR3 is TGTGCCAGCAGCCGGTATACAGGGAATTCACCCCTCCACTTT.

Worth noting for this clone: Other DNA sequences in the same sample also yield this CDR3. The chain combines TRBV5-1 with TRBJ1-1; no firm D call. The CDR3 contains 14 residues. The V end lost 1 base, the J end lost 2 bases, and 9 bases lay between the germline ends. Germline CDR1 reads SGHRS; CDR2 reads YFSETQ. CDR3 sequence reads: CASSLTAANTEAFF. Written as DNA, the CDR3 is TGCGCCAGCAGCTTGACGGCGGCCAACACTGAAGCTTTCTTT.

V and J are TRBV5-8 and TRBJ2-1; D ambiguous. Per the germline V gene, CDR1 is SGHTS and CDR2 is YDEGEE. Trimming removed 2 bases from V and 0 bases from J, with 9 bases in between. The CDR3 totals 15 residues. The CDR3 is CASSFMRSSYNEQFF. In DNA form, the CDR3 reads TGTGCCAGCAGCTTTATGAGGAGCTCCTACAATGAGCAGTTCTTC. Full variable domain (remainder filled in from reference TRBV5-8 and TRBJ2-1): EAGVTQSPTHLIKTRGQQATLRCSPISGHTSVYWYQQALGLGLQFLLWYDEGEERNRGNFPPRFSGRQFPNYSSELNVNALELEDSALYLCASSFMRSSYNEQFFGPGTRLTVL.

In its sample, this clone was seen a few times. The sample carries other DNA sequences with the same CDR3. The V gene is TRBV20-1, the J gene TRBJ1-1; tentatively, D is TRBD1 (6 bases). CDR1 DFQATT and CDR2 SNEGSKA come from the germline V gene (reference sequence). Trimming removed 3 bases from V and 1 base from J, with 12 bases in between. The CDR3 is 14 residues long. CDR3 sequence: CSASPGHRNTEAFF. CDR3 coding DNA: TGCAGTGCTAGTCCGGGACATAGGAACACTGAAGCTTTCTTT.

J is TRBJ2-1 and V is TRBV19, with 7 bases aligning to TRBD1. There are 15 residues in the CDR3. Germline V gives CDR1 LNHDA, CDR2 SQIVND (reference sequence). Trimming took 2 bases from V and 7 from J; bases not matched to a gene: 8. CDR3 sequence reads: CASSIRRQGVNEQFF. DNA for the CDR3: TGTGCCAGTAGTATACGACGACAGGGTGTAAATGAGCAGTTCTTC.

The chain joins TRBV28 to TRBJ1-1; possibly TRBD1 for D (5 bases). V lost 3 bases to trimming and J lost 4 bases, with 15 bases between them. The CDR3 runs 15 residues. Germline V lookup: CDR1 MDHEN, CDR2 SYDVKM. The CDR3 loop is CASSFGEGSITEAFF. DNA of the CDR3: TGTGCCAGCAGTTTTGGGGAGGGGTCTATCACTGAAGCTTTCTTT.

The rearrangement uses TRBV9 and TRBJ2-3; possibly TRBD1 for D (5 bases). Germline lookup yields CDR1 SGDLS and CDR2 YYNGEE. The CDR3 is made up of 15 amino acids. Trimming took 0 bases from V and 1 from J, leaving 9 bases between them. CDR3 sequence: CASSVEGSRTDTQYF. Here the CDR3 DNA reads TGTGCCAGCAGCGTAGAGGGGTCGCGCACAGATACGCAGTATTTT.

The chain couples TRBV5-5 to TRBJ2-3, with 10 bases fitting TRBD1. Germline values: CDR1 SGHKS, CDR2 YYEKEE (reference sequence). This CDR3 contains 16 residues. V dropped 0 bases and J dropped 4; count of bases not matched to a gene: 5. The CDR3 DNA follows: TGTGCCAGCAGCTTGGCCTGGGACAGGGGCGCAGATACGCAGTATTTT. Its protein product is CASSLAWDRGADTQYF. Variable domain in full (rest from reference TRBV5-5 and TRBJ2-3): DAGVTQSPTHLIKTRGQQVTLRCSPISGHKSVSWYQQVLGQGPQFIFQYYEKEERGRGNFPDRFSARQFPNYSSELNVNALLLGDSALYLCASSLAWDRGADTQYFGPGTRLTVL.

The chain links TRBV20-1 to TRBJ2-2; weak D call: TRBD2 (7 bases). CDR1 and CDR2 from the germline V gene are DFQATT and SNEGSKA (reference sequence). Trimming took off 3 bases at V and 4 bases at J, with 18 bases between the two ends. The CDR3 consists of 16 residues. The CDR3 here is CSASPAGARGTGELFF. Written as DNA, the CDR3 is TGCAGTGCTAGTCCCGCGGGGGCCCGGGGCACCGGGGAGCTGTTTTTT.

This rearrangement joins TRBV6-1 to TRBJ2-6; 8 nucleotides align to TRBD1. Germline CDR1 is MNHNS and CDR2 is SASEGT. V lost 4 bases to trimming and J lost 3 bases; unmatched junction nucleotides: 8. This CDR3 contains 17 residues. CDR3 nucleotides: TGTGCCAGCAGTGTAATCTCAGGGGGCGGTGGGGCCAACGTCCTGACTTTC. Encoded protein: CASSVISGGGGANVLTF.

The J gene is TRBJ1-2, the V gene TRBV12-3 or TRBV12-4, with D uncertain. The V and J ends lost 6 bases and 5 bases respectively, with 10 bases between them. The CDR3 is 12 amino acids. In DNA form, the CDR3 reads TGTGCCAGCAGCCGGGGTGGGTATGGCTACACCTTC. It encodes CASSRGGYGYTF.

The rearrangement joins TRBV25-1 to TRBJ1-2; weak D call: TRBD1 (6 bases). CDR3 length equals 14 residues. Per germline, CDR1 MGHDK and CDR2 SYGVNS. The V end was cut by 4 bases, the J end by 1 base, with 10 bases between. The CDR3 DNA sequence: TGTGCCAGCAGTGGGGGGGGCAGTAACTATGGCTACACCTTC. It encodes CASSGGGSNYGYTF.

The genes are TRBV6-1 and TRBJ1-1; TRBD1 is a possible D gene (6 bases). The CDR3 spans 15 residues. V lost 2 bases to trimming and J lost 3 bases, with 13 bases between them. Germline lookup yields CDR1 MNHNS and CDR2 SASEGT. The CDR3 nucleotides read TGTGCCAGCAGTGAATTCGACAGGATGGACACTGAAGCTTTCTTT. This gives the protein CASSEFDRMDTEAFF.

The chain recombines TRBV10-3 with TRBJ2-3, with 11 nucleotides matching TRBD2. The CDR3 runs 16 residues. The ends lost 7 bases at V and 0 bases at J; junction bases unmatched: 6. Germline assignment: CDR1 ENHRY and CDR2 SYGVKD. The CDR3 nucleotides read TGTGCCATCACCCCTAGCGGGGGGTCCAGCACAGATACGCAGTATTTT. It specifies CAITPSGGSSTDTQYF.

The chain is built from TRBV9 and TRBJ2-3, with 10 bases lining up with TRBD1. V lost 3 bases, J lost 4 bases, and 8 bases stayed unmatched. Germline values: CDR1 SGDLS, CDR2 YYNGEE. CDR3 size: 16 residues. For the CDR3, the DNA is TGTGCCAGCAGCGCCCGGGGGGACAGGGGAGCAGATACGCAGTATTTT. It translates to CASSARGDRGADTQYF.

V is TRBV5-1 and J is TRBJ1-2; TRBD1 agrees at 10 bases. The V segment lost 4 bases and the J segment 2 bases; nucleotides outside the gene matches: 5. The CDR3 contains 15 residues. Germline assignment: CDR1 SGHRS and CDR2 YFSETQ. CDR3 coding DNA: TGCGCCAGCAGCGGACGGACAGGGGGAAACTATGGCTACACCTTC. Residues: CASSGRTGGNYGYTF.

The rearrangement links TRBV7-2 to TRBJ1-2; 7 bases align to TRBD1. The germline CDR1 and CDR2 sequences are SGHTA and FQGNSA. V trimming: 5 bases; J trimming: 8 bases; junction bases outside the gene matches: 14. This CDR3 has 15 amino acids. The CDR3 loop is CASSATTGYDGGYTF. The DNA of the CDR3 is TGTGCCAGCAGCGCCACGACAGGGTACGATGGAGGCTACACCTTC.

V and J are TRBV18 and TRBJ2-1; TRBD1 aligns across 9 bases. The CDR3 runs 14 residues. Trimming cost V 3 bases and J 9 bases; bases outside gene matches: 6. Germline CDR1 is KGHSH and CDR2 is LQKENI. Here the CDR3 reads CASSPGTGTREQFF. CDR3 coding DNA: TGTGCCAGCTCACCCGGGACAGGGACCCGTGAGCAGTTCTTC.

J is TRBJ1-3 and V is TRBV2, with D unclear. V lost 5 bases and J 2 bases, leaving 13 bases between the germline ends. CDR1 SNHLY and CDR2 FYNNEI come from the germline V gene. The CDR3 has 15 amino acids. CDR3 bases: TGTGCCAGCAGTCGTTTAACAGCCGCTGGAAACACCATATATTTT. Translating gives CASSRLTAAGNTIYF.